This entry lists 13 T cell receptor beta chains sequenced from one sample in a study of patients and donors after allogeneic stem cell transplantation. TCRdb reprocessed the RT-PCR reads via MiXCR and lists one record per CDR3 protein. The sample includes 900,000 to 1,000,000 distinct CDR3 sequences, about 20% of them seen just once. Sequencing used blood, either unsorted or a sorted T cell fraction (not recorded which). These receptors were obtained from a human donor who was either an allogeneic HSCT recipient or a stem cell or donor lymphocyte infusion donor (not recorded which). It is not recorded whose cells these are; they may come from a transplant donor.

This clonotype occurred a few times. The chain carries TRBV7-3 and TRBJ2-4; D gene uncertain. This CDR3 spans 14 amino acids. The germline gives CDR1 SGHTA, CDR2 FQGTGA. Trimming cost V 5 bases and J 8 bases, with 16 bases left between them. CDR3 nucleotide sequence: TGTGCCAGCAGCCCCGGCCGCCATGGGGACATTCAGTACTTC. Translating it yields CASSPGRHGDIQYF.

This sequence joins TRBV6-5 and TRBJ1-1, with D uncertain. CDR1 MNHEY and CDR2 SVGAGI come from the germline V gene. Trimming stripped 2 bases from V and 5 bases from J, with 12 bases between. The CDR3 sequence is 14 residues long. This CDR3 is CASSYARRDTEAFF. The CDR3 nucleotides read TGTGCCAGCAGTTACGCGAGGAGGGATACTGAAGCTTTCTTT.

This clonotype turned up a few times. The rearrangement joins TRBV29-1 to TRBJ2-5; TRBD1 or TRBD2 may be the D gene (5 bases each). This CDR3 contains 16 residues. With 4 bases removed from V and 2 bases from J, the gap between germline ends came to 20 bases. Germline V gene sequence: CDR1 SQVTM, CDR2 ANQGSEA. The CDR3 coding sequence is TGCAGCGTTGTCGGGTCTAACGGGACGTCGCAAGAGACCCAGTACTTC. The encoded protein is CSVVGSNGTSQETQYF.

This chain connects TRBV12-3 or TRBV12-4 to TRBJ1-2, with 10 bases fitting TRBD1. This CDR3 is built from 15 residues. Trimming cost V 3 bases and J 3 bases; bases outside gene matches: 4. The CDR3 sequence: CASSFRDRGDYGYTF. CDR3 DNA: TGTGCCAGCAGTTTCCGGGACAGGGGCGACTATGGCTACACCTTC.

CDR3 nucleotide sequence: TGTGCCACCGAAAACAGGGGCGGCGCAGATACGCAGTATTTT. Protein sequence: CATENRGGADTQYF. The rearrangement joins TRBV2 to TRBJ2-3; 7 bases match TRBD1. Unmatched junction bases numbered 11, after V lost 10 bases and J lost 4 bases. CDR3 length: 14 amino acids. Germline loops: CDR1 SNHLY, CDR2 FYNNEI. The entire variable domain, with the rest obtained from reference TRBV2 and TRBJ2-3, is as follows: EPEVTQTPSHQVTQMGQEVILRCVPISNHLYFYWYRQILGQKVEFLVSFYNNEISEKSEIFDDQFSVERPDGSNFTLKIRSTKLEDSAMYFCATENRGGADTQYFGPGTRLTVL.

The rearrangement uses TRBV7-3 and TRBJ1-1, with D perhaps TRBD1 (5 bases). This CDR3 contains 16 residues. Germline V gene sequence: CDR1 SGHTA, CDR2 FQGTGA. The germline V and J ends were trimmed by 0 bases and 0 bases, with 11 bases remaining between them. In DNA form, the CDR3 reads TGTGCCAGCAGCTTAACGGGGGTATCGGTGAACACTGAAGCTTTCTTT. As protein: CASSLTGVSVNTEAFF. The full variable domain, completed using reference TRBV7-3 and TRBJ1-1, is GAGVSQTPSNKVTEKGKYVELRCDPISGHTALYWYRQSLGQGPEFLIYFQGTGAADDSGLPNDRFFAVRPEGSVSTLKIQRTERGDSAVYLCASSLTGVSVNTEAFFGQGTRLTVV.

This clonotype turned up a few times. The chain is built from TRBV27 and TRBJ1-5; 10 bases are a match to TRBD1. Germline V gene data show CDR1 as MNHEY and CDR2 as SMNVEV (reference sequence). Trimming removed 6 bases from V and 5 bases from J; junction bases left unmatched: 10. The CDR3 consists of 16 residues. CDR3 bases: TGTGCCAGCAGCCGGACGATGACAGGGGGCTATCAGCCCCAGCATTTT. It specifies CASSRTMTGGYQPQHF.

The chain uses TRBV6-2 or TRBV6-3 and TRBJ2-1, with 9 bases fitting TRBD2. The length of the CDR3 is 16 residues. In germline, CDR1 is MNHEY, CDR2 SVGEGT. After removal of 7 bases from V and 0 bases from J, the junction contained 7 bases not matched to a gene. CDR3 amino acids: CASTDSGGHSYNEQFF. As DNA, the CDR3 is TGTGCCAGCACCGATAGCGGGGGCCACTCCTACAATGAGCAGTTCTTC.

CDR3 in DNA: TGTGCCAGCAGCCAAGTAGACAGCCCAAGGGGGGAGCAGTACTTC. Translated: CASSQVDSPRGEQYF. The chain links TRBV3-1 to TRBJ2-7, with D tentatively TRBD1 (6 bases). V shed 1 base and J shed 7 bases, with 17 bases lying between them. The CDR3 is made up of 15 amino acids. In germline, CDR1 is LGHDT, CDR2 YNNKEL (reference sequence).

On this clonotype: One base away lies a much larger clone, so this may be a sequencing read error. The chain is built from TRBV5-1 and TRBJ1-1, with 8 bases fitting TRBD1. This CDR3 spans 13 amino acids. The V gene's germline CDR1 is SGHRS and CDR2 YFSETQ. The CDR3 coding sequence is TGCGCCAGCAGCTTTAGACAGGGGACTGAAGATTTCTTT. Translation: CASSFRQGTEDFF. The whole variable domain, remainder taken from reference TRBV5-1 and TRBJ1-1, is KAGVTQTPRYLIKTRGQQVTLSCSPISGHRSVSWYQQTPGQGLQFLFEYFSETQRNKGNFPGRFSGRQFSNSRSEMNVSTLELGDSALYLCASSFRQGTEDFFGQGTRLTVV.

This chain uses TRBV20-1 with TRBJ2-3; tentative D call: TRBD1 (6 bases). V was cut by 3 bases and J by 1 base, with 11 bases left in between. Germline CDR1 and CDR2: DFQATT and SNEGSKA (reference sequence). The CDR3 runs 14 residues. The CDR3: CSARGAWGTDTQYF. The DNA of the CDR3 is TGCAGTGCTAGGGGGGCTTGGGGCACAGATACGCAGTATTTT.

The V gene is TRBV6-5, the J gene TRBJ2-2; 7 positions match TRBD2. From germline, CDR1 is MNHEY and CDR2 SVGAGI. The CDR3 consists of 16 residues. The junction had 8 bases not matched to a gene; V was cut back by 4 bases and J by 3 bases. The CDR3 sequence: CASSSPGGSHTGELFF. The DNA of the CDR3 is TGTGCCAGCAGTTCCCCCGGCGGGAGCCACACCGGGGAGCTGTTTTTT.

This clonotype was recorded at least ten times. In nucleotides, the CDR3 is TGTGCCAGCAGCTTACTAACTAACTCCTACGAGCAGTACTTC. Translation: CASSLLTNSYEQYF. This rearrangement joins TRBV7-9 to TRBJ2-7; no reliable D call. Trimming pared 2 bases from V and 0 bases from J, leaving 8 bases between. Per the germline V gene, CDR1 is SEHNR and CDR2 is FQNEAQ (reference sequence). This CDR3 spans 14 amino acids.